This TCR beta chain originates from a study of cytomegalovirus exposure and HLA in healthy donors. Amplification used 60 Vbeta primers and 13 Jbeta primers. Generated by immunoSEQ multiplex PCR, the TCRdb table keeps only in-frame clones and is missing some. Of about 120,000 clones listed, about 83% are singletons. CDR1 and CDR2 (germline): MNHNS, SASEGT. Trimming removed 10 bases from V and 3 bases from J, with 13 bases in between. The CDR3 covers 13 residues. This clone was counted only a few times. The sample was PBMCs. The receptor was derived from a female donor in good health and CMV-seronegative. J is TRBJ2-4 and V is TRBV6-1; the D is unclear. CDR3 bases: TGTGCCACCCTAACGGGTCACAAAAACATTCAGTACTTC. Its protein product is CATLTGHKNIQYF.